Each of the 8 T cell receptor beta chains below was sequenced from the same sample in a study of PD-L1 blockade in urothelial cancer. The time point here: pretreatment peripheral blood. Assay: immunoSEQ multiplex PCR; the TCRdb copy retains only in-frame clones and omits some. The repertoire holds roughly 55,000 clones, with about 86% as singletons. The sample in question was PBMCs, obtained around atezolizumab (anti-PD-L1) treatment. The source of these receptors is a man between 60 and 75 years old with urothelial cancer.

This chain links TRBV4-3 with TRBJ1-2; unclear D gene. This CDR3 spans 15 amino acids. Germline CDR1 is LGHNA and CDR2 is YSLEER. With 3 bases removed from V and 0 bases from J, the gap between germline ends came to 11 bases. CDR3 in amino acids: CASSQGRDANYGYTF. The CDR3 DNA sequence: TGCGCCAGCAGCCAGGGGAGGGATGCTAACTATGGCTACACCTTC.

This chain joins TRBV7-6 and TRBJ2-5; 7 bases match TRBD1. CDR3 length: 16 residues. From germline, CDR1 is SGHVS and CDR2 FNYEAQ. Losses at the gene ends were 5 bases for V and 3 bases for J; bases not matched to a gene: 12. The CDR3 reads CASSTPRVGGKETQYF. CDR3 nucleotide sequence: TGTGCCAGCAGCACCCCCAGAGTAGGGGGCAAAGAGACCCAGTACTTC.

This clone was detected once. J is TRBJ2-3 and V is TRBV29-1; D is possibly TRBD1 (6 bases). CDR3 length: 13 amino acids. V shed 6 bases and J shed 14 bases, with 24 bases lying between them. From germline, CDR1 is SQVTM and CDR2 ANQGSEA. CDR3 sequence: CSVIIRDITLAYF. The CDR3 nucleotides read TGCAGCGTGATAATTAGGGACATCACCCTCGCGTATTTT.

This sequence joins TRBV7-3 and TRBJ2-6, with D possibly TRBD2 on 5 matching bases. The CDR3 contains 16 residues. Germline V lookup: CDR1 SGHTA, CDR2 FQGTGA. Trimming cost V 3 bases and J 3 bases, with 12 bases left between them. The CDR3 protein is CASSFPGVGGANVLTF. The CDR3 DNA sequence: TGTGCCAGCAGCTTTCCCGGGGTTGGTGGGGCCAACGTCCTGACTTTC. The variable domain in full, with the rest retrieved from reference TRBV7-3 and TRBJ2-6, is GAGVSQTPSNKVTEKGKYVELRCDPISGHTALYWYRQSLGQGPEFLIYFQGTGAADDSGLPNDRFFAVRPEGSVSTLKIQRTERGDSAVYLCASSFPGVGGANVLTFGAGSRLTVL.

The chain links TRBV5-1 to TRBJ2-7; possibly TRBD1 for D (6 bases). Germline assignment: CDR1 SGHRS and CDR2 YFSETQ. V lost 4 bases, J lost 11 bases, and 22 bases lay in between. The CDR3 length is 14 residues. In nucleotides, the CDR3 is TGCGCCAGCAGCCTCTACAGGGAAATGGGGGAGAAGTACTTC. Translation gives CASSLYREMGEKYF. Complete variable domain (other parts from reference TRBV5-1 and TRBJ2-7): KAGVTQTPRYLIKTRGQQVTLSCSPISGHRSVSWYQQTPGQGLQFLFEYFSETQRNKGNFPGRFSGRQFSNSRSEMNVSTLELGDSALYLCASSLYREMGEKYFGPGTRLTVT.

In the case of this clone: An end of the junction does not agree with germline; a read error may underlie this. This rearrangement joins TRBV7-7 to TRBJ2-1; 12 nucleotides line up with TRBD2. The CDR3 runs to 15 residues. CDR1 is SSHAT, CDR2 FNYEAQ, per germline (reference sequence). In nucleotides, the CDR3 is TGTGCTAGCAGCCTTGGACTAGCGGGAAACGATGAGCAGTTCTTC. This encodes CASSLGLAGNDEQFF.

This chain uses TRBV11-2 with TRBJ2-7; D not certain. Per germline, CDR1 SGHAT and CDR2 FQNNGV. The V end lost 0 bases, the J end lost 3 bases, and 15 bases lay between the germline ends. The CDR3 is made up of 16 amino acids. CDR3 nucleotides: TGTGCCAGCAGCTTAGATCCAGGAACCTTCTTCTACGAGCAGTACTTC. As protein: CASSLDPGTFFYEQYF.

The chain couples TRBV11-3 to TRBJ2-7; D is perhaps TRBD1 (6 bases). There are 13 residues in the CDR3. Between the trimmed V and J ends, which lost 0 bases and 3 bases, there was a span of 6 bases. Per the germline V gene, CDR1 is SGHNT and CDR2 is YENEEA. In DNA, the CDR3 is TGTGCCAGCAGCTTAGAGGACAGCTACGAGCAGTACTTC. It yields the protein CASSLEDSYEQYF.